Listed below are T cell receptor beta chains from one sample, sequenced in a study of OX40 agonist ivuxolimab in advanced cancers. The data were produced by immunoSEQ multiplex PCR, yet TCRdb's version contains in-frame clones alone and is incomplete. The sample yields fewer than 100,000 clones, around 80% seen once. The material sequenced was CD4+ or CD8+ T cells sorted from blood, taken in a trial of the OX40 agonist ivuxolimab. These receptors all stem from an adult with an advanced solid tumor such as melanoma, head and neck, liver or kidney cancer. The CDR3 runs from the conserved cysteine through the conserved F or W. The order of the fields is J gene, D gene, CDR3 length, clone size, V gene, CDR3 protein, CDR3 DNA. A D gene is named only where the DNA matches it firmly. Clone size, where shown, is once, few, many, or a class for clones that have expanded.

TRBJ2-7	.	12	.	TRBV29-1	CSVETSAYEQYF	TGCAGCGTTGAGACCAGCGCCTACGAGCAGTACTTC
TRBJ2-3	.	15	.	TRBV7-2	CASSLLDPSTDTQYF	TGTGCCAGCAGCTTATTAGACCCTAGCACAGATACGCAGTATTTT
TRBJ1-2	.	13	.	TRBV7-2	CASSLDQVDGYTF	TGTGCCAGCAGCTTGGACCAGGTGGATGGCTACACCTTC
TRBJ1-5	.	14	.	TRBV7-2	CASSLAQRTGPQHF	TGTGCCAGCAGCTTAGCGCAGAGAACTGGGCCCCAGCATTTT
TRBJ2-1	TRBD1	16	.	TRBV18	CASSPPFGQGLDEQFF	TGTGCCAGCTCACCACCGTTCGGACAGGGGTTAGATGAGCAGTTCTTC
TRBJ1-1	TRBD1	13	.	TRBV5-1	CASSRQGGTEAFF	TGCGCCAGCAGCCGACAGGGTGGCACTGAAGCTTTCTTT
TRBJ1-4	TRBD1	15	.	TRBV2	CASRRQGARGEKLFF	TGTGCCAGCAGGAGACAGGGGGCGCGAGGGGAAAAACTGTTTTTT
TRBJ2-5	TRBD2	14	.	TRBV6-5	CASRQSGGGETQYF	TGTGCCAGCAGACAAAGCGGGGGGGGAGAGACCCAGTACTTC
TRBJ2-5	.	15	.	TRBV15	CATSAPGGNQETQYF	TGTGCCACCAGCGCACCTGGGGGAAATCAAGAGACCCAGTACTTC
TRBJ2-5	.	15	once	TRBV7-9	CASSLAGGPQVTQYF	TGTGCCAGCAGCTTAGCGGGGGGTCCCCAGGTGACCCAGTACTTC
TRBJ2-6	.	13	.	TRBV21-1	CASSRIGANVLTF	TGTGCCAGCTCGAGAATTGGGGCCAACGTCCTGACTTTC
TRBJ2-7	TRBD1	12	.	TRBV30	CAWGTVRYEQYF	TGTGCCTGGGGGACAGTGCGCTACGAGCAGTACTTC
TRBJ2-3	TRBD2	17	once	TRBV9	CASSVGTSGRVTDTQYF	TGTGCCAGCAGCGTGGGGACTAGCGGGAGGGTCACAGATACGCAGTATTTT
TRBJ1-2	TRBD1	15	.	TRBV19	CASKFGTGPNYGYTF	TGTGCCAGTAAGTTTGGGACAGGTCCTAACTATGGCTACACCTTC
TRBJ2-7	.	13	.	TRBV19	CASSGGQAYEQYF	TGTGCCAGTAGTGGAGGGCAAGCCTACGAGCAGTACTTC
TRBJ1-3	.	15	once	TRBV4-3	CASSQEDSGGNTIYF	TGCGCCAGCAGCCAAGAGGATTCCGGAGGAAACACCATATATTTT
TRBJ1-6	TRBD1	17	.	TRBV27	CASSGYLGQLNNSPLHF	TGTGCCAGCAGTGGATACTTGGGACAGCTTAATAATTCACCCCTCCACTTT